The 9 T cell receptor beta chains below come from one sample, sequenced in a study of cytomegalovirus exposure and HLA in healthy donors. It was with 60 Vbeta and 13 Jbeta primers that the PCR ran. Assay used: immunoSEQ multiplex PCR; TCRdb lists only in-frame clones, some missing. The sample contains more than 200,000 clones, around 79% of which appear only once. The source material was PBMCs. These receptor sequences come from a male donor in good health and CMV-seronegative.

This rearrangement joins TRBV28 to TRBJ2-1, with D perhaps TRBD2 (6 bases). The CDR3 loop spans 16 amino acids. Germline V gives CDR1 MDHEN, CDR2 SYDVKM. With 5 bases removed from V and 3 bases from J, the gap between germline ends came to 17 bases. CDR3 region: CASSPWRAGNYNEQFF. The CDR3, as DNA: TGTGCCAGCAGTCCCTGGAGGGCGGGGAACTACAATGAGCAGTTCTTC.

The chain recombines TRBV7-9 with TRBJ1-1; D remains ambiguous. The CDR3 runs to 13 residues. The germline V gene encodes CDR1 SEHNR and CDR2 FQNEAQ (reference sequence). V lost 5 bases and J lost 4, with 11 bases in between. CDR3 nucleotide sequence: TGTGCCAGCAGCGTTAACAGTGGCACTGAAGCTTTCTTT. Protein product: CASSVNSGTEAFF.

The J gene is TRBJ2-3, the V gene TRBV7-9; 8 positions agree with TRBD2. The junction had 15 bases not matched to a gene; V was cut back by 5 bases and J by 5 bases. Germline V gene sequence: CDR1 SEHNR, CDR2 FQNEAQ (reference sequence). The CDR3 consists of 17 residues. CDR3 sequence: CASSRTHLAGGGDTQYF. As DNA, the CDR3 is TGTGCCAGCAGCCGAACCCACCTAGCGGGTGGCGGAGATACGCAGTATTTT.

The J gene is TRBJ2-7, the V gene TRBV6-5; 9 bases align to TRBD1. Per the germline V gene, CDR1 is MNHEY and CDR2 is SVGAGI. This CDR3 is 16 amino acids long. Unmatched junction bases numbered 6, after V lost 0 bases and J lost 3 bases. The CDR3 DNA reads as TGTGCCAGCAGTTACTCAAGGACAGGGGAGGGCTACGAGCAGTACTTC. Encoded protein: CASSYSRTGEGYEQYF.

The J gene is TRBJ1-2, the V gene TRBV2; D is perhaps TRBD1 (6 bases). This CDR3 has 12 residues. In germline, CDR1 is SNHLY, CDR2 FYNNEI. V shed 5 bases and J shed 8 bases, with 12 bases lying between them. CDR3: CASSLYRDGYTF. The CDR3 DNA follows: TGTGCCAGCAGTTTATACAGGGACGGCTACACCTTC.

The DNA for the CDR3 is TGTGCCAGCAGCCAAGATCTGCGGGAGTTCGTCGAGACCCAGTACTTC. This sequence encodes CASSQDLREFVETQYF. The chain combines TRBV4-2 with TRBJ2-5, with 7 bases aligning to TRBD2. In germline, CDR1 is LGHNA, CDR2 YNFKEQ. The CDR3 has 16 residues. The J segment lost 5 bases and the V segment lost 0 bases, leaving 9 bases of the junction unmatched.

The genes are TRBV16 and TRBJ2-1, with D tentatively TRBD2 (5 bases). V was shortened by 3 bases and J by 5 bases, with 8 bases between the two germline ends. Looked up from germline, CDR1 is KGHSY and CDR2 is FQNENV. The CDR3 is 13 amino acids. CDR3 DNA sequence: TGTGCCAGCAGCCAGAGAGGGAACAATGAGCAGTTCTTC. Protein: CASSQRGNNEQFF.

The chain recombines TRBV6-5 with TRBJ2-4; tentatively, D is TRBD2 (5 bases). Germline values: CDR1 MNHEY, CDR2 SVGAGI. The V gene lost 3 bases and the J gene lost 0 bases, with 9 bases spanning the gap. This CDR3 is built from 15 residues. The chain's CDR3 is CASSYQGRAKNIQYF. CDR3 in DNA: TGTGCCAGCAGTTATCAAGGGAGAGCCAAAAACATTCAGTACTTC.

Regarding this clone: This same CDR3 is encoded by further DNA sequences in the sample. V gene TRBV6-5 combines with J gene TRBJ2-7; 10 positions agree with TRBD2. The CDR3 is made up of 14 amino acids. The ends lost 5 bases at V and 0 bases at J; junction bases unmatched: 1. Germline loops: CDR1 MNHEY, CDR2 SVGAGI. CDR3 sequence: CASSRLAGSYEQYF. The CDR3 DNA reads TGTGCCAGCAGTCGACTAGCGGGCTCCTACGAGCAGTACTTC.